Listed below are T cell receptor beta chains from one sample, sequenced in a study of T cell responses to AZD1222 COVID-19 vaccine. Sequenced by immunoSEQ multiplex PCR; TCRdb stores in-frame clones only, minus some. The repertoire has 140,000 to 150,000 clones, approximately 90% of them found once; the top ten carry about 3.5%. Sequenced material: peripheral blood, taken on day 0 of AZD1222 vaccination. The receptors originated from an adult in good health. Both conserved end residues are part of each CDR3. The D gene is left open where the match is weak. Rows give clone size only sometimes, using once, few, many, or a class for an expanded clone.

NA	TRBJ2-3	TRBV5-1	TRBD2	CASSWRGLAGTDTQYF	TGCGCCAGCAGCTGGAGGGGACTAGCGGGAACAGATACGCAGTATTTT
NA	TRBJ1-2	TRBV6-5	NA	CASTNRAGYTF	TGTGCCAGCACGAACAGGGCTGGCTACACCTTC
once	TRBJ2-1	TRBV5-4	TRBD2	CATTPGASGSSYNEQFF	TGTGCCACCACCCCCGGGGCTAGCGGGAGCTCCTACAATGAGCAGTTCTTC
NA	TRBJ1-5	TRBV6-2/TRBV6-3	NA	CASSYPTGRYQPQHF	TGTGCCAGCAGTTACCCCACGGGACGGTATCAGCCCCAGCATTTT
NA	TRBJ2-3	TRBV18	TRBD2	CASSPTSGKDTQYF	TGTGCCAGCTCACCAACTAGCGGGAAAGATACGCAGTATTTT
NA	TRBJ1-1	TRBV20-1	NA	CSAGGQFETFF	TGCAGTGCTGGGGGGCAATTTGAAACTTTCTTT
NA	TRBJ1-5	TRBV6-5	TRBD1	CASGKTGTNQPQHF	TGTGCCAGCGGTAAGACAGGGACTAATCAGCCCCAGCATTTT
NA	TRBJ1-1	TRBV30	NA	CAWSLGVNTEAFF	TGTGCCTGGAGTTTGGGTGTGAACACTGAAGCTTTCTTT
NA	TRBJ1-2	TRBV28	NA	CASSFGGNYGYTF	TGTGCCAGCAGTTTCGGGGGGAACTATGGCTACACCTTC
once	TRBJ2-7	TRBV6-5	TRBD2	CASRPGLATSYEQYF	TGTGCCAGCAGGCCGGGACTAGCGACCTCCTACGAGCAGTACTTC
NA	TRBJ2-2	TRBV19	TRBD2	CASSIPAWASGNTGELFF	TGTGCCAGTAGTATACCCGCTTGGGCTAGCGGGAACACCGGGGAGCTGTTTTTT
NA	TRBJ1-2	TRBV6-6	TRBD1	CASSYSTGRGGYTF	TGTGCCAGCAGTTACTCGACAGGGCGTGGAGGCTACACCTTC
NA	TRBJ2-3	TRBV28	TRBD1	CASSEGTGGTQYF	TGTGCCAGCAGCGAAGGGACAGGTGGTACGCAGTATTTT
NA	TRBJ2-5	TRBV7-2	NA	CASSPPVETQYF	TGTGCCAGCAGCCCGCCCGTTGAGACCCAGTACTTC
NA	TRBJ2-2	TRBV19	NA	CATRTINTGELFF	TGTGCCACACGGACGATTAACACCGGGGAGCTGTTTTTT
NA	TRBJ1-2	TRBV19	NA	CASSIVEGDRYGYTF	TGTGCCAGTAGTATAGTTGAGGGAGACCGCTATGGCTACACCTTC
NA	TRBJ2-3	TRBV5-4	NA	CAISSGRDVTDTQYF	TGTGCCATCAGCTCAGGGCGGGATGTCACAGATACGCAGTATTTT
NA	TRBJ2-1	TRBV27	TRBD2	CASSFRLSGTSGRLNEQFF	TGTGCCAGCAGTTTTCGGCTCTCCGGGACTAGCGGGAGATTAAATGAGCAGTTCTTC
NA	TRBJ1-6	TRBV5-4	TRBD1	CASSLAPGTVPSPLHF	TGTGCCAGCAGCTTGGCCCCCGGGACAGTCCCTTCACCCCTCCACTTT
NA	TRBJ1-5	TRBV18	NA	CASSPNSLAAGQPQHF	TGTGCCAGCTCACCAAACTCCCTGGCCGCAGGTCAGCCCCAGCATTTT
NA	TRBJ1-2	TRBV5-4	NA	CASSLWGTDGYTF	TGTGCCAGCAGCTTGTGGGGAACTGACGGCTACACCTTC
NA	TRBJ2-7	TRBV27	NA	CASLDRGSGEQYF	TGTGCCAGCCTCGATAGAGGGTCCGGGGAGCAGTACTTC
NA	TRBJ1-2	TRBV28	NA	CASSRARAWGGNYGYTF	TGTGCCAGCAGTAGGGCGCGGGCGTGGGGTGGTAACTATGGCTACACCTTC
NA	TRBJ1-2	TRBV11-2	TRBD1	CASSSMEVRDRINYGYTF	TGTGCCAGCAGCTCCATGGAGGTCCGGGACAGAATTAACTATGGCTACACCTTC
NA	TRBJ2-5	TRBV5-1	NA	CASSLAEVSKETQYF	TGCGCCAGCAGCTTGGCCGAGGTATCCAAGGAGACCCAGTACTTC
NA	TRBJ2-1	TRBV10-2	NA	CASSPQLTSVRNEQFF	TGCGCCAGCAGCCCTCAACTGACTAGTGTCCGGAATGAGCAGTTCTTC
once	TRBJ2-2	TRBV2	NA	CASSDREGAGELFF	TGTGCCAGTAGTGACAGGGAGGGAGCCGGGGAGCTGTTTTTT
NA	TRBJ2-7	TRBV10-3	TRBD2	CAISGIAGVTYEQYF	TGTGCCATCAGTGGTATAGCGGGAGTGACCTACGAGCAGTACTTC
NA	TRBJ2-7	TRBV12-3/TRBV12-4	NA	CASSLRSEQYF	TGTGCCAGCAGTTTGAGGTCCGAGCAGTACTTC
NA	TRBJ1-2	TRBV7-9	NA	CASSSQGLSNYGYTF	TGTGCCAGCAGCTCCCAGGGGTTATCTAACTATGGCTACACCTTC
NA	TRBJ2-1	TRBV11-2	TRBD2	CASSFGGTNYNEQFF	TGTGCCAGCAGCTTTGGCGGGACTAACTACAATGAGCAGTTCTTC
NA	TRBJ1-3	TRBV15	NA	CATSRDRGTGNTIYF	TGTGCCACCAGCAGAGATCGGGGGACGGGAAACACCATATATTTT
NA	TRBJ1-3	TRBV4-1	NA	CASSQEGTSRSGNTIYF	TGCGCCAGCAGCCAAGAGGGGACATCCCGATCTGGAAACACCATATATTTT
NA	TRBJ1-1	TRBV19	NA	CASSIAAGRANTEAFF	TGTGCCAGTAGTATAGCCGCAGGGAGAGCAAACACTGAAGCTTTCTTT
NA	TRBJ2-5	TRBV12-5	NA	CASGFGGETQYF	TGTGCTAGTGGTTTTGGCGGGGAGACCCAGTACTTC
few	TRBJ2-3	TRBV19	TRBD1	CASSTRSPLGQGVTDTQYF	TGTGCCAGTAGTACCCGAAGCCCCCTCGGACAGGGGGTTACAGATACGCAGTATTTT
NA	TRBJ1-2	TRBV6-5	NA	CASSRAEANYGYTF	TGTGCCAGCAGTAGGGCGGAGGCTAACTATGGCTACACCTTC
NA	TRBJ2-1	TRBV29-1	TRBD2	CSVAAGGQGSSYNEQFF	TGCAGCGTTGCAGCGGGAGGCCAAGGAAGCTCCTACAATGAGCAGTTCTTC
NA	TRBJ1-1	TRBV30	NA	CAWSEGRGAGEAFF	TGTGCCTGGAGTGAGGGCAGGGGCGCGGGTGAAGCTTTCTTT
NA	TRBJ1-3	TRBV3-1/TRBV3-2	NA	CASSLGRAKGNTIYF	TGTGCCAGCAGCCTCGGCAGAGCAAAAGGAAACACCATATATTTT
once	TRBJ2-1	TRBV6-1	NA	CASSEVGPGSYNEQFF	TGTGCCAGCAGTGAAGTTGGCCCCGGCTCCTACAATGAGCAGTTCTTC
NA	TRBJ2-5	TRBV27	NA	CASSFGRDTQETQYF	TGTGCCAGCAGTTTTGGCCGGGACACACAAGAGACCCAGTACTTC
NA	TRBJ2-7	TRBV9	TRBD2	CASSVSRGGRGDEQYF	TGTGCCAGCAGCGTGTCCCGAGGCGGGAGGGGCGACGAGCAGTACTTC
once	TRBJ1-2	TRBV4-3	NA	CASSLVQGSYYGYTF	TGCGCCAGCAGCCTCGTTCAGGGGTCCTACTATGGCTACACCTTC
few	TRBJ2-1	TRBV5-1	NA	CASSYPGKGDYNEQFF	TGCGCCAGCAGCTATCCTGGGAAAGGGGACTACAATGAGCAGTTCTTC
NA	TRBJ2-1	TRBV10-2	TRBD2	CASRTSGNSYNEQFF	TGCGCCAGCAGAACTAGCGGGAACAGCTACAATGAGCAGTTCTTC
NA	TRBJ1-2	TRBV29-1	NA	CSVRDGVYGYTF	TGCAGCGTTAGGGACGGGGTCTATGGCTACACCTTC
NA	TRBJ2-1	TRBV2	NA	CASSVQAASYNEQFF	TGTGCCAGCAGTGTTCAAGCGGCCTCCTACAATGAGCAGTTCTTC
NA	TRBJ1-2	TRBV18	TRBD1	CASSPPTGFNYGYTF	TGTGCCAGCTCGCCCCCGACAGGGTTTAACTATGGCTACACCTTC
NA	TRBJ2-5	TRBV7-7	TRBD1	CASSFRTGPQETQYF	TGTGCCAGCAGCTTCCGGACAGGCCCACAAGAGACCCAGTACTTC